These 17 T cell receptor beta chains came from one sample sequenced in a study of cytomegalovirus exposure and HLA in healthy donors. Sequenced by immunoSEQ multiplex PCR; TCRdb stores in-frame clones only, minus some. The sample has some 70,000 clones, over 80% seen once. Material: PBMCs. These receptors all come from a man aged 25 to 45 in good health and CMV-seronegative.

V gene TRBV6-5 combines with J gene TRBJ2-1; D not resolved. Germline loops: CDR1 MNHEY, CDR2 SVGAGI. This CDR3 has 15 amino acids. Trimming cost V 4 bases and J 2 bases, with 12 bases left between them. The CDR3, as DNA: TGTGCCAGCAGTTTGGCGGCAGTTACCTACAATGAGCAGTTCTTC. It is translated as CASSLAAVTYNEQFF.

The chain joins TRBV11-3 to TRBJ2-7; no clear D gene. Germline V gene lookup returns CDR1 SGHNT and CDR2 YENEEA. V dropped 1 base and J dropped 2 bases, with 9 bases sitting between them. The CDR3 is 14 residues long. DNA of the CDR3: TGTGCCAGCAGCTTAGGGGCAGAAGCCTACGAGCAGTACTTC. Residues: CASSLGAEAYEQYF.

The V gene is TRBV28, the J gene TRBJ1-1; perhaps TRBD1 as D (6 bases). Trimming cost V 7 bases and J 3 bases, with 12 bases left between them. This CDR3 contains 13 residues. The germline CDR1 and CDR2 sequences are MDHEN and SYDVKM. CDR3 region: CASIHRAHTEAFF. The DNA for the CDR3 is TGTGCCAGCATCCACAGGGCGCACACTGAAGCTTTCTTT.

The chain carries TRBV19 and TRBJ2-2, with TRBD1 matching 10 bases. CDR3 size: 14 residues. V was clipped by 6 bases and J by 3 bases; unmatched bases: 1. From germline, CDR1 is LNHDA and CDR2 SQIVND (reference sequence). CDR3 loop: CASRGQGYTGELFF. For the CDR3, the DNA is TGTGCCAGTAGGGGACAGGGGTACACCGGGGAGCTGTTTTTT.

The chain has TRBV9 and TRBJ1-1; 9 positions match TRBD1. V shed 1 base and J 3 bases; nucleotides not matched to a gene: 4. The germline CDR1 and CDR2 sequences are SGDLS and YYNGEE. This CDR3 region has 15 residues. The CDR3 is CASSVRDRGDTEAFF. The CDR3 region has the DNA TGTGCCAGCAGCGTACGAGACAGGGGGGACACTGAAGCTTTCTTT.

The gene calls are TRBV9 and TRBJ2-7, with D tentatively TRBD1 (6 bases). The CDR3 length is 15 residues. V dropped 0 bases and J dropped 4 bases, with 14 bases sitting between them. Germline lookup yields CDR1 SGDLS and CDR2 YYNGEE. The chain's CDR3 is CASSVEGTPKYEQYF. DNA for the CDR3: TGTGCCAGCAGCGTAGAGGGGACACCTAAATACGAGCAGTACTTC.

The chain is built from TRBV5-1 and TRBJ2-1; TRBD2 aligns across 7 bases. Germline V gives CDR1 SGHRS, CDR2 YFSETQ. V gave up 0 bases and J gave up 7 bases; unmatched junction bases: 7. This CDR3 is built from 15 residues. CDR3 sequence reads: CASSLEGSGRNEQFF. The CDR3, as DNA: TGCGCCAGCAGCTTGGAGGGTAGCGGGCGGAATGAGCAGTTCTTC.

This chain links TRBV4-1 with TRBJ1-3; TRBD1 might be the D (5 bases). This CDR3 has 15 residues. Trimming stripped 7 bases from V and 0 bases from J, with 13 bases between. The germline CDR1 and CDR2 sequences are MGHRA and YSYEKL. CDR3 in DNA: TGCGCCAGCAAACATCTGGGGGGCTCTGGAAACACCATATATTTT. This encodes CASKHLGGSGNTIYF.

This clone was counted a few times. V is TRBV6-4 and J is TRBJ2-3; no reliable D call. The CDR3 extends over 13 amino acids. Trimming took off 4 bases at V and 0 bases at J, with 5 bases between the two ends. Germline V lookup: CDR1 MRHNA, CDR2 SNTAGT. The CDR3 region has the DNA TGTGCCAGCAGTGCGACTAGCACAGATACGCAGTATTTT. Its protein is CASSATSTDTQYF.

This chain joins TRBV9 and TRBJ2-2; the D gene is possibly TRBD1 (7 bases). Trimming took off 4 bases at V and 6 bases at J, with 13 bases between the two ends. The CDR3 length is 14 residues. Germline V lookup: CDR1 SGDLS, CDR2 YYNGEE. CDR3 DNA sequence: TGTGCCAGCAGCACTCAGGGGGGTTCCGGGGAGCTGTTTTTT. Protein: CASSTQGGSGELFF.

The genes are TRBV5-6 and TRBJ1-1, with D hard to call. The germline gives CDR1 SGHDT, CDR2 YYEEEE. Trimming removed 0 bases from V and 6 bases from J, with 15 bases in between. The CDR3 loop spans 15 amino acids. As DNA, the CDR3 is TGTGCCAGCAGCTTGGCTCCCGGGAGTGTGTCTGAAGCTTTCTTT. Protein: CASSLAPGSVSEAFF.

This clone came up a few times. The rearrangement links TRBV5-4 to TRBJ2-7; possibly TRBD1 for D (5 bases). Between the trimmed V and J ends, which lost 2 bases and 2 bases, there was a span of 14 bases. Germline CDR1 reads SGHNT; CDR2 reads YYREEE (reference sequence). This CDR3 has 15 residues. CDR3 region: CASSLPARQTYEQYV. The CDR3 DNA sequence: TGTGCCAGCAGCTTACCGGCGAGACAGACCTACGAGCAGTACGTC.

Here the CDR3 DNA reads TGCGCCAGCAGCCCCACGGTAGCGGGCGCAGATACGCAGTATTTT. Translating it yields CASSPTVAGADTQYF. This chain uses TRBV4-3 with TRBJ2-3; 7 nucleotides align to TRBD2. V shed 4 bases and J 4 bases; nucleotides not matched to a gene: 8. The CDR3 is made up of 15 amino acids. The germline gives CDR1 LGHNA, CDR2 YSLEER.

The chain recombines TRBV30 with TRBJ1-5; 10 nucleotides line up with TRBD1. The trim removed 4 bases at V and 7 bases at J, leaving 13 bases unmatched. In germline, CDR1 is GTSNPN, CDR2 SVGIG (reference sequence). The CDR3 totals 16 residues. CDR3 DNA: TGTGCCTGGACCCCTTACGGGACAGGGGAGGAACAGCCCCAGCATTTT. Residues: CAWTPYGTGEEQPQHF. The whole variable domain, filled in from reference TRBV30 and TRBJ1-5, reads SQTIHQWPATLVQPVGSPLSLECTVEGTSNPNLYWYRQAAGRGLQLLFYSVGIGQISSEVPQNLSASRPQDRQFILSSKKLLLSDSGFYLCAWTPYGTGEEQPQHFGDGTRLSIL.

This chain links TRBV5-1 with TRBJ2-5, with D uncertain. V was clipped by 1 base and J by 4 bases, with 14 bases between them. CDR3 size: 15 residues. Looked up from germline, CDR1 is SGHRS and CDR2 is YFSETQ. For the CDR3, the DNA is TGCGCCAGCAGCTTGAAAGCGCCCGTCCGAGAGACCCAGTACTTC. This sequence encodes CASSLKAPVRETQYF.

This chain uses TRBV14 with TRBJ2-2; TRBD1 matches 7 bases. The CDR3 extends over 13 amino acids. Trimming took 4 bases from V and 5 from J; bases not matched to a gene: 1. The germline gives CDR1 SGHDN, CDR2 FVKESK. In nucleotides, the CDR3 is TGTGCCAGCAGCCGACAGGGTACCGGGGAGCTGTTTTTT. Amino acids: CASSRQGTGELFF.

The rearrangement links TRBV19 to TRBJ1-5; D unresolved. The CDR3 runs to 14 residues. Germline assignment: CDR1 LNHDA and CDR2 SQIVND (reference sequence). Trimming left V 3 bases short and J 4 bases short, with 10 bases between. CDR3 sequence (DNA): TGTGCCAGTAGTATTCTGTGGCAGAATCAGCCCCAGCATTTT. Amino acids: CASSILWQNQPQHF.